This T cell receptor (beta chain) was recovered during a study of blood T cells in healthy people across ages. On the study more broadly: Using template switching, researchers captured about one barcoded beta molecule for each two T cells.

Of note for this clonotype: The antigen remains unidentified.

Study-wide results and limits: Calculation of diversity from one million T cells yielded estimates considered to be underestimates.

Through a sample-barcoded 5' primer and a J-beta primer mix, a second PCR was run for roughly 7 to 11 cycles. TCRdb processed the 5' RACE reads anew with MiXCR; each CDR3 protein has one entry. The sample lists over a million distinct CDR3 sequences, roughly 45% occurring once. Sequencing used blood. The TCR comes from a woman aged 60-75 years in good health.

The CDR3 DNA is TGTGCCAGCAGCCGGGGACAGGGAAATGGCTACACCTTC. Translating gives CASSRGQGNGYTF. The rearrangement uses TRBV5-5 and TRBJ1-2; TRBD1 matches 9 bases. Trimming removed 4 bases from V and 6 bases from J; junction bases left unmatched: 4. Germline-derived CDR1 and CDR2 are SGHKS and YYEKEE (reference sequence). The CDR3 is 13 amino acids.